This T cell receptor (beta chain) was identified during a study of blood T cell repertoires in COVID-19 (TCRdb year 2020). As for the study more broadly: Samples covering the acute and convalescent phases of COVID-19 were provided by collaborators in the United States, Italy and Spain. The material from the prospective study consisted of cDNA or gDNA derived from T cells, B-cell-depleted T cells, or PBMCs. Subjects who had been exposed to COVID-19, were actively infected with it, or had recovered from it provided the deeply sampled blood TCRbeta repertoires that made up the dataset. The repertoires were released in a freely available public database meant as a resource for research on the immune response to SARS-CoV-2. The samples were drawn from the first 160 participants of the ongoing ImmuneRACE study and from over 950 subjects provided by 6 global collaborators. Sample metadata almost always included a de-identified subject ID, COVID-19 status, age in years and sex. Where HLA class I and class II types were available, the types were taken from metadata supplied by the sample provider, not from assay-based typing. Study-level results and caveats: How much clinical and demographic metadata was included differed by source and by participant, and the metadata was provided uncurated.

Participants in the prospective study were enrolled through a virtual design, were aged about 18 to 89 years, and lived in some 24 United States geographic areas. In the prospective study, participants were assigned to cohorts based on the clinical history participants reported in a screening survey and a study questionnaire. A participant counted as exposed if, within 2 weeks of entering the study, that participant had been in contact with someone who had a PCR-confirmed or clinician-diagnosed COVID-19 case. In the prospective study, mobile phlebotomists collected whole blood, serum and a nasopharyngeal or oropharyngeal swab from each participant. Prospective study participants could optionally give additional blood draws and questionnaires over an approximately 2-month period. Prospective study blood samples were shipped either frozen or at room temperature before DNA extraction. TCRbeta CDR3 regions were amplified from genomic DNA using the immunoSEQ Assay, a bias-controlled multiplex PCR. The published analysis was carried out like this. The number of nucleated cells in each sample was estimated by amplification of reference gene primers within the assay. To quantify the absolute abundance of each unique TCRbeta CDR3 rearrangement, sequence reads were collapsed and filtered. For each sample, productive Simpson clonality was calculated by taking the square root of Simpson's diversity index across productive rearrangements. Entries here come from immuneACCESS through TCRdb and include only in-frame sequences with V and J called. Some clones fail to appear in such tables; in the studies checked, an unresolved V gene covers under half of the shortfall, and the cause of the remainder is unknown. V, J and clone size are taken as reported in that table, and D and trimming were inferred from the DNA itself. The table for this sample lists 350,000 to 500,000 clones; around nine tenths of them were counted only once. 1.4% of the sample rests with the top ten.

Turning to this clone: It lacks a known antigen. It has no much larger one-base neighbor in the sample; base qualities were not kept.

Counted from cysteine to phenylalanine, this CDR3 has 15 amino acids. Solely the CDR3 DNA is kept, with 45 bases framed from the first base. CDR1 MDHEN and CDR2 SYDVKM are derived from the germline V gene. V and J are truncated by 4 bases and 3 bases respectively, leaving an intervening sequence of 14 bases. Sequencing used PBMCs or T cells enriched from blood (not recorded which). The sequence derives from a woman aged 18-29 years who had been exposed to COVID-19. Here the chain combines TRBV28 and TRBJ2-3; a weak D assignment points to TRBD1 (7 bases agree). The sequenced DNA is TGTGCCAGCAGTTCCTACAGGGGAGGTACAGATACGCAGTATTTT. Translated, it reads CASSSYRGGTDTQYF.